This TCR beta chain is from a study of blood T cell repertoires in COVID-19. Across the whole study: T cells, B-cell-depleted T cells, or PBMCs supplied cDNA or gDNA.

Sequencing was performed with immunoSEQ multiplex PCR; in TCRdb, only in-frame clones are kept and a portion is missing. This table holds about 260,000 clones, 80% to 95% found once. V was clipped by 6 bases and J by 1 base, with 15 bases between them. CDR1 is SEHNR and CDR2 is FQNEAQ in the germline V gene (reference sequence). This CDR3 is built from 15 residues. The chain employs TRBV7-9 and TRBJ1-2; D might be TRBD1 (6 bases). The sequenced sample was PBMCs or T cells enriched from blood (not recorded which). This clonotype was sampled from a man aged 40-50 years who had been exposed to COVID-19. The CDR3 protein is CASRSGQRFNYGYTF. In nucleotides, the CDR3 is TGTGCCAGCAGGTCCGGACAGCGTTTTAACTATGGCTACACCTTC.